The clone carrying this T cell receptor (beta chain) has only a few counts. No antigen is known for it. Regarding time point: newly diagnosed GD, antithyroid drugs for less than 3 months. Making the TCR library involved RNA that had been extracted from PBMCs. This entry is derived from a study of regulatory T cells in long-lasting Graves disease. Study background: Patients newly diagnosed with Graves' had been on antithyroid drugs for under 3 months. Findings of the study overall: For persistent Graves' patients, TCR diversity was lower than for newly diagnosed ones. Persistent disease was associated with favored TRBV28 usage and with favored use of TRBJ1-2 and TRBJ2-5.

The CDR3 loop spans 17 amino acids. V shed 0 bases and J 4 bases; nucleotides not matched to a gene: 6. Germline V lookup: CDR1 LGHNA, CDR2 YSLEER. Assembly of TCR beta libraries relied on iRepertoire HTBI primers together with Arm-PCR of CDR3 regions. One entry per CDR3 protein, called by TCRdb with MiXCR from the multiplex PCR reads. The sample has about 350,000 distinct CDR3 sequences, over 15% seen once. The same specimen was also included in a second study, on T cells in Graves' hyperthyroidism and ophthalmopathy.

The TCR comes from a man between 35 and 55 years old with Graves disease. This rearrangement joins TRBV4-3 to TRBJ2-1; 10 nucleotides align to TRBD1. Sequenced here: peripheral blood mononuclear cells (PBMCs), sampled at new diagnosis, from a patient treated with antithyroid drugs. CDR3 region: CASSQDYGTGAYNEQFF. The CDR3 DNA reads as TGCGCCAGCAGCCAAGATTACGGGACAGGGGCATACAATGAGCAGTTCTTC.